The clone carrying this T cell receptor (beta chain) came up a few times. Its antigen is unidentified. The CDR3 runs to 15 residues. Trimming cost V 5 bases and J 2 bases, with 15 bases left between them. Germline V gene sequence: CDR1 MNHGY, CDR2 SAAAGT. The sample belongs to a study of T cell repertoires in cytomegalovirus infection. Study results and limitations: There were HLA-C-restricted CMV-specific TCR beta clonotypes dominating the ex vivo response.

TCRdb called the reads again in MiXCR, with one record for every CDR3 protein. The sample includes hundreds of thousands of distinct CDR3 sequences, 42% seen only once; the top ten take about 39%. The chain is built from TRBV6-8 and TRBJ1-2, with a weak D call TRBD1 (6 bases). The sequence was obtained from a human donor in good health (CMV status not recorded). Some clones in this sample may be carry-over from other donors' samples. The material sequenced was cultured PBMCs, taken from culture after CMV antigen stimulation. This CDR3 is CASSTHREGNYGYTF. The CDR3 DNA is TGTGCCAGCAGTACGCACAGGGAGGGCAACTATGGCTACACCTTC.